What follows are 14 T cell receptor beta chains derived from one specimen sequenced in a study of blood T cell repertoires in COVID-19. Assay used: immunoSEQ multiplex PCR; TCRdb lists only in-frame clones, some missing. The sample contains about 120,000 clones, nearly 90% of which appear only once. The specimen sequenced was peripheral blood. These receptors came from a woman in her fifties or sixties with COVID-19, enrolled during active disease.

The chain carries TRBV5-1 and TRBJ1-1, with TRBD1 as a possible D gene (6 bases). Germline loops: CDR1 SGHRS, CDR2 YFSETQ. This CDR3 has 12 residues. V was trimmed by 2 bases and J by 6 bases, leaving 8 bases between them. The chain's CDR3 is CASSLQGAEAFF. The DNA of the CDR3 is TGCGCCAGCAGCTTACAGGGAGCTGAAGCTTTCTTT.

This clone is a singleton in its sample. The chain couples TRBV7-2 to TRBJ2-1; D not resolved. Trimming shortened V by 5 bases and J by 3 bases, and 14 bases separated the two germline ends. CDR3 length: 15 residues. Germline CDR1 SGHTA, CDR2 FQGNSA. CDR3 amino acids: CASSITSTRYNEQFF. The CDR3 DNA follows: TGTGCCAGCAGCATCACTTCTACGCGCTACAATGAGCAGTTCTTC.

This clone was picked up one time. The V and J genes are TRBV7-9 and TRBJ1-5, with D uncertain. Per the germline V gene, CDR1 is SEHNR and CDR2 is FQNEAQ (reference sequence). The CDR3 is made up of 13 amino acids. The V gene lost 8 bases and the J gene lost 0 bases, with 8 bases spanning the gap. DNA of the CDR3: TGTGCCAGCTCCCAGGATAGCAATCAGCCCCAGCATTTT. It translates to CASSQDSNQPQHF.

This clone has only a few counts. The chain links TRBV11-2 to TRBJ1-2, with a possible D match to TRBD1 (6 bases). Trimming cost V 5 bases and J 12 bases, with 19 bases left between them. The CDR3 length is 13 residues. CDR1 is SGHAT and CDR2 is FQNNGV in the germline V gene. The CDR3 region is CASSLTRGGSHTF. CDR3 sequence (DNA): TGTGCCAGCAGCCTTACACGGGGGGGCTCCCACACCTTC.

This rearrangement joins TRBV11-1 to TRBJ1-1, with a tentative D call TRBD1 (6 bases). Germline loops: CDR1 SGHAT, CDR2 FQDESV (reference sequence). Deletions cut 6 bases from V and 0 bases from J, with 11 bases between. The CDR3 runs 14 residues. The CDR3 region is CASSPGHLNTEAFF. The CDR3, as DNA: TGTGCCAGCAGTCCGGGACACCTGAACACTGAAGCTTTCTTT.

The rearrangement uses TRBV30 and TRBJ2-1; tentative D call: TRBD1 (6 bases). CDR1 GTSNPN and CDR2 SVGIG come from the germline V gene (reference sequence). V was clipped by 3 bases and J by 13 bases, with 19 bases between them. This CDR3 has 13 residues. For the CDR3, the DNA is TGTGCCTGGAGGAAAGGGGCAGGGGTCTACCAGTTCTTC. Protein: CAWRKGAGVYQFF.

The chain is built from TRBV9 and TRBJ1-4, with D possibly TRBD1 on 5 matching bases. Germline V CDR1 and CDR2: SGDLS, YYNGEE. This CDR3 has 15 residues. Trimming stripped 3 bases from V and 4 bases from J, with 13 bases between. Here the CDR3 reads CASSGATGFNEKLFF. The DNA for the CDR3 is TGTGCCAGCAGCGGAGCTACAGGATTTAATGAAAAACTGTTTTTT.

This clone has only one observation. The genes are TRBV5-6 and TRBJ2-7; no definite D call. CDR3 size: 15 residues. V lost 4 bases to trimming and J lost 2 bases, with 16 bases between them. The germline CDR1 and CDR2 sequences are SGHDT and YYEEEE. In DNA, the CDR3 is TGTGCCAGCAGCCTGGGCGGCACGGCGGCCTACGAGCAGTACTTC. Translated: CASSLGGTAAYEQYF.

This chain links TRBV4-2 with TRBJ1-1; D not certain. This CDR3 spans 13 amino acids. Trimming removed 0 bases from V and 3 bases from J, with 5 bases in between. Germline V gene sequence: CDR1 LGHNA, CDR2 YNFKEQ. The CDR3 DNA follows: TGTGCCAGCAGCCAAGAAGCCTACACTGAAGCTTTCTTT. Encoded protein: CASSQEAYTEAFF.

The chain couples TRBV6-2 or TRBV6-3 to TRBJ1-1; D call uncertain. The CDR3 sequence is 16 residues long. The V end lost 4 bases, the J end lost 5 bases, and 20 bases lay between the germline ends. Germline V gives CDR1 MNHEY, CDR2 SVGEGT. The CDR3 is CASSSREGVRGTEAFF. In DNA form, the CDR3 reads TGTGCCAGCAGTTCCCGGGAGGGCGTTAGAGGAACTGAAGCTTTCTTT.

The chain has TRBV6-2 or TRBV6-3 and TRBJ2-3; TRBD1 matches at 9 bases. This CDR3 region has 21 residues. After removal of 0 bases from V and 6 bases from J, the junction contained 22 bases not matched to a gene. Germline assignment: CDR1 MNHEY and CDR2 SVGEGT. CDR3 coding DNA: TGTGCCAGCAGTTACTCGATCGATCCGGGACAGGGACCGCTGCGCGTGGATACGCAGTATTTT. Protein: CASSYSIDPGQGPLRVDTQYF.

This clone was found once. The chain joins TRBV5-6 to TRBJ1-5; D may be TRBD1 (6 bases). Deletions cut 1 base from V and 5 bases from J, with 13 bases between. Germline loops: CDR1 SGHDT, CDR2 YYEEEE. CDR3 length: 15 residues. The CDR3: CASSLFGQGYQPQHF. The DNA of the CDR3 is TGTGCCAGCAGCTTGTTCGGCCAGGGGTATCAGCCCCAGCATTTT.

The V call is TRBV11-2, the J call TRBJ1-3; D gene ambiguous. Germline values: CDR1 SGHAT, CDR2 FQNNGV. The CDR3 covers 17 residues. Deletions cut 3 bases from V and 1 base from J, with 16 bases between. CDR3 amino acids: CASSFSDSFLSGNTIYF. CDR3 coding DNA: TGTGCCAGCAGCTTTTCAGACTCATTTCTTTCTGGAAACACCATATATTTT.

This clone occurred a few times. The rearrangement uses TRBV9 and TRBJ1-2; TRBD1 matches at 7 bases. Per the germline V gene, CDR1 is SGDLS and CDR2 is YYNGEE. The junction had 7 bases not matched to a gene; V was cut back by 4 bases and J by 4 bases. The length of the CDR3 is 14 residues. The CDR3 DNA reads TGTGCCAGCAGCCCCAGGGGGGTTGTCTATGGCTACACCTTC. It specifies CASSPRGVVYGYTF. Full variable domain (remainder filled in from reference TRBV9 and TRBJ1-2): DSGVTQTPKHLITATGQRVTLRCSPRSGDLSVYWYQQSLDQGLQFLIQYYNGEERAKGNILERFSAQQFPDLHSELNLSSLELGDSALYFCASSPRGVVYGYTFGSGTRLTVV.